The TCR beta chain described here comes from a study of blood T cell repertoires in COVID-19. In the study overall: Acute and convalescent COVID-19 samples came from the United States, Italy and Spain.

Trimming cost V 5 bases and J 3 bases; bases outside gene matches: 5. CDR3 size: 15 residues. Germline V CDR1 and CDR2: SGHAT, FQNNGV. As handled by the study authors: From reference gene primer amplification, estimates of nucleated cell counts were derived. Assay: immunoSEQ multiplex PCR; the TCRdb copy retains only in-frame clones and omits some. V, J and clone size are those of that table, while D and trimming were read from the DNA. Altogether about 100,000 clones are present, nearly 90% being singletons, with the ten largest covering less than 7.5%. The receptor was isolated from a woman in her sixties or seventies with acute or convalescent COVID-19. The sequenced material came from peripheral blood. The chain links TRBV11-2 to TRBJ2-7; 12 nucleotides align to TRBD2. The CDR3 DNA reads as TGTGCCAGCAGCCCTGGACTAGCGGGATTCTACGAGCAGTACGTC. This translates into CASSPGLAGFYEQYV.